Listed here are 29 T cell receptor beta chains from one sample, sequenced in a study of OX40 agonist ivuxolimab in advanced cancers. Sequenced by immunoSEQ multiplex PCR; TCRdb stores in-frame clones only, minus some. The sample shows roughly 70,000 clones, about 87% of them seen only once. The sequencing here drew on CD4+ or CD8+ T cells sorted from blood, taken in a trial of the OX40 agonist ivuxolimab. These receptors were collected from an adult with an advanced solid tumor such as melanoma, head and neck, liver or kidney cancer.

About this clone: Compared with germline, one end of the junction differs, possibly owing to a read error. The same CDR3 also results from other DNA sequences found in this sample. J is TRBJ2-7 and V is TRBV2; 7 bases are shared with TRBD1. CDR3 size: 13 residues. CDR1 and CDR2 from the germline V gene are SNHLY and FYNNEI. CDR3 sequence (DNA): TGTGCTAGCAGTAGGGGACAGTCCTACGAGCAGTACTTC. This codes for CASSRGQSYEQYF.

The chain combines TRBV6-1 with TRBJ2-3, with D perhaps TRBD1 or TRBD2 (5 bases each). Between the trimmed V and J ends, which lost 8 bases and 5 bases, there was a span of 17 bases. The CDR3 spans 14 residues. Germline V gene sequence: CDR1 MNHNS, CDR2 SASEGT. This CDR3 reads CASSRGRYGDTQYF. The CDR3 DNA sequence: TGTGCCAGCTCGAGGGGCAGGTACGGAGATACGCAGTATTTT.

This chain uses TRBV28 with TRBJ2-5; tentatively, D is TRBD1 or TRBD2 (5 bases each). The CDR3 has 11 amino acids. The germline V gene encodes CDR1 MDHEN and CDR2 SYDVKM. Between the trimmed V and J ends, which lost 8 bases and 4 bases, there was a span of 8 bases. In nucleotides, the CDR3 is TGTGCCAGCGGGGGTGGAGAGACCCAGTACTTC. As protein: CASGGGETQYF.

The chain combines TRBV5-4 with TRBJ1-2, with D possibly being TRBD1 (5 bases). Germline V gene sequence: CDR1 SGHNT, CDR2 YYREEE (reference sequence). V gave up 0 bases and J gave up 4 bases, with 10 bases separating them. This CDR3 region has 14 residues. DNA for the CDR3: TGTGCCAGCAGCTTGGGGCGACAGACCTATGGCTACACCTTC. The encoded protein is CASSLGRQTYGYTF.

The V call is TRBV2, the J call TRBJ2-3; D is perhaps TRBD2 (6 bases). CDR3 length: 13 residues. Trimming took 4 bases from V and 4 from J, leaving 9 bases between them. Germline lookup yields CDR1 SNHLY and CDR2 FYNNEI. The CDR3 DNA is TGTGCCAGCAGTGGACTAGGGGCAGATACGCAGTATTTT. It specifies CASSGLGADTQYF.

J is TRBJ1-2 and V is TRBV6-5, with D maybe TRBD1 (5 bases). Trimming left V 7 bases short and J 6 bases short, with 9 bases between. The length of the CDR3 is 11 residues. Germline CDR1 and CDR2: MNHEY and SVGAGI. CDR3 nucleotides: TGTGCCAGCAAGCAGGGAGATGGCTACACCTTC. This translates into CASKQGDGYTF.

The chain combines TRBV30 with TRBJ1-2; D is unresolved. Germline values: CDR1 GTSNPN, CDR2 SVGIG (reference sequence). Between the trimmed V and J ends, which lost 2 bases and 4 bases, there was a span of 11 bases. This CDR3 is built from 13 residues. The CDR3 reads CAWSLGTGYGYTF. The CDR3 DNA sequence: TGTGCCTGGAGTCTCGGAACGGGCTATGGCTACACCTTC.

CDR3 region: CASSPQRTDNEQFF. CDR3 DNA: TGTGCCAGCTCACCACAGAGAACAGACAATGAGCAGTTCTTC. The genes are TRBV18 and TRBJ2-1; D remains ambiguous. The CDR3 spans 14 residues. Germline V lookup: CDR1 KGHSH, CDR2 LQKENI. V was shortened by 1 base and J by 5 bases, with 9 bases between the two germline ends.

This chain uses TRBV29-1 with TRBJ1-1, with D uncertain. Germline CDR1 is SQVTM and CDR2 is ANQGSEA. This CDR3 has 13 residues. The V end was cut by 4 bases, the J end by 5 bases, with 14 bases between. Here the CDR3 DNA reads TGCAGCGTTGTGGACGGCCGGTGGACTGAAGCTTTCTTT. It codes for CSVVDGRWTEAFF. The full variable domain, its missing parts supplied by reference TRBV29-1 and TRBJ1-1, is SAVISQKPSRDICQRGTSLTIQCQVDSQVTMMFWYRQQPGQSLTLIATANQGSEATYESGFVIDKFPISRPNLTFSTLTVSNMSPEDSSIYLCSVVDGRWTEAFFGQGTRLTVV.

This clone occurred a few times. The chain uses TRBV18 and TRBJ1-1; the match to TRBD1 covers 7 bases. This CDR3 has 13 residues. Per the germline V gene, CDR1 is KGHSH and CDR2 is LQKENI. V dropped 6 bases and J dropped 4; count of bases not matched to a gene: 5. The CDR3 DNA reads TGTGCCAGCTCCACAGGGGTCAGCACTGAAGCTTTCTTT. This codes for CASSTGVSTEAFF.

The chain combines TRBV6-6 with TRBJ2-2, with unresolved D. Trimming removed 7 bases at V and 0 bases at J, with 9 bases between. CDR1 MNHNY and CDR2 SVGAGI come from the germline V gene (reference sequence). The CDR3 length is 14 residues. Here the CDR3 DNA reads TGTGCCAGCATCGGTAGATCGAACACCGGGGAGCTGTTTTTT. Its protein is CASIGRSNTGELFF.

V usage is TRBV29-1 and J usage is TRBJ2-7; TRBD1 agrees at 7 bases. The CDR3 extends over 12 amino acids. CDR1 is SQVTM, CDR2 ANQGSEA, per germline. With 6 bases clipped from V and 1 base from J, the junction kept 3 bases outside the gene matches. CDR3 region: CSVGTESYEQYF. The CDR3 DNA is TGCAGCGTGGGGACAGAGTCCTACGAGCAGTACTTC.

The rearrangement joins TRBV4-2 to TRBJ2-3; TRBD2 matches 9 bases. This CDR3 region has 16 residues. Germline V gene sequence: CDR1 LGHNA, CDR2 YNFKEQ. J lost 3 bases, V lost 1 base, and 5 bases had no gene match. The CDR3 loop reads CASSQGASGKTDTQYF. In nucleotides, the CDR3 is TGTGCCAGCAGCCAAGGGGCTAGCGGGAAAACAGATACGCAGTATTTT.

The V gene is TRBV6-6, the J gene TRBJ2-1; 13 nucleotides match TRBD2. This CDR3 region has 15 residues. J was trimmed by 7 bases and V by 6 bases; bases with no gene match: 6. Per germline, CDR1 MNHNY and CDR2 SVGAGI (reference sequence). Here the CDR3 DNA reads TGTGCCAGCAGGGAACTAGCGGGAGGGGGAAATGAGCAGTTCTTC. It translates to CASRELAGGGNEQFF.

Notes on this clone: An end of the junction does not agree with germline; a read error may underlie this. This chain uses TRBV5-1 with TRBJ2-1, with 14 bases aligning to TRBD2. CDR3 size: 14 residues. Germline-derived CDR1 and CDR2 are SGHRS and YFSETQ. The DNA for the CDR3 is TGCGCCAGCAGCCCGGGACTAGCGGGAGCCCCCCTGATCTTC. Translation gives CASSPGLAGAPLIF.

V is TRBV29-1 and J is TRBJ2-4; no firm D call. This CDR3 comprises 13 residues. Germline CDR1 SQVTM, CDR2 ANQGSEA. V was cut by 4 bases and J by 0 bases, with 7 bases left in between. CDR3 amino acids: CSVGGLAKNIQYF. The DNA of the CDR3 is TGCAGCGTTGGCGGCTTAGCCAAAAACATTCAGTACTTC.

This clone was recorded once. The chain couples TRBV6-1 to TRBJ1-1; D is unresolved. CDR1 MNHNS and CDR2 SASEGT come from the germline V gene. CDR3 size: 13 residues. V shed 2 bases and J shed 5 bases, with 9 bases lying between them. CDR3 protein: CASSETRATEAFF. CDR3 bases: TGTGCCAGCAGTGAAACGAGGGCTACTGAAGCTTTCTTT.

This clone was detected once. The V call is TRBV5-1, the J call TRBJ1-4; possibly TRBD1 for D (6 bases). CDR3 length equals 13 residues. The V end was cut by 0 bases, the J end by 6 bases, with 6 bases between. The germline gives CDR1 SGHRS, CDR2 YFSETQ. CDR3 sequence (DNA): TGCGCCAGCAGCTTGGACAGGGATGAAAAACTGTTTTTT. Its translation: CASSLDRDEKLFF.

V is TRBV5-1 and J is TRBJ2-5; TRBD1 matches at 9 bases. Trimming removed 0 bases from V and 2 bases from J; junction bases left unmatched: 2. Germline V gene data show CDR1 as SGHRS and CDR2 as YFSETQ. CDR3 length equals 15 residues. The CDR3 sequence: CASSLVGTGQETQYF. DNA for the CDR3: TGCGCCAGCAGCTTGGTTGGGACAGGGCAAGAGACCCAGTACTTC.

V and J are TRBV28 and TRBJ2-7; 16 positions agree with TRBD2. The CDR3 is 15 residues long. Trimming removed 5 bases from V and 9 bases from J; junction bases left unmatched: 7. Germline V gives CDR1 MDHEN, CDR2 SYDVKM. For the CDR3, the DNA is TGTGCCAGCAGTCAGGGGACTAGCGGGAGGGCGGGGCAGTACTTC. Its translation: CASSQGTSGRAGQYF. Together with reference TRBV28 and TRBJ2-7, the CDR3 gives the full variable domain: DVKVTQSSRYLVKRTGEKVFLECVQDMDHENMFWYRQDPGLGLRLIYFSYDVKMKEKGDIPEGYSVSREKKERFSLILESASTNQTSMYLCASSQGTSGRAGQYFGPGTRLTVT.

The chain is built from TRBV5-1 and TRBJ2-2; D is perhaps TRBD1 (5 bases). This CDR3 region has 14 residues. Looked up from germline, CDR1 is SGHRS and CDR2 is YFSETQ. Trimming took 0 bases from V and 6 from J, leaving 9 bases between them. CDR3 protein: CASSLGQIAGELFF. CDR3 nucleotide sequence: TGCGCCAGCAGCTTGGGACAGATCGCCGGGGAGCTGTTTTTT.

The rearrangement joins TRBV5-1 to TRBJ1-3; D call uncertain. The V end was cut by 0 bases, the J end by 1 base, with 5 bases between. Germline lookup yields CDR1 SGHRS and CDR2 YFSETQ. The CDR3 has 14 amino acids. Here the CDR3 reads CASSLDRSGNTIYF. The CDR3, as DNA: TGCGCCAGCAGCTTGGACAGATCTGGAAACACCATATATTTT.

The chain recombines TRBV7-9 with TRBJ1-1; no firm D call. This CDR3 has 14 amino acids. The germline V gene has CDR1 SEHNR and CDR2 FQNEAQ (reference sequence). Trimming took off 3 bases at V and 1 base at J, with 9 bases between the two ends. This CDR3 reads CASSLEQQNTEAFF. The CDR3 DNA reads TGTGCCAGCAGCTTGGAACAGCAGAACACTGAAGCTTTCTTT.

This rearrangement joins TRBV9 to TRBJ1-4; D ambiguous. Per the germline V gene, CDR1 is SGDLS and CDR2 is YYNGEE. The V and J ends lost 4 bases and 10 bases respectively, with 20 bases between them. This CDR3 is 15 amino acids long. The CDR3 nucleotides read TGTGCCAGCAGCACGCACACGGGCCGGAAGGGAAAACTGTTTTTT. Residues: CASSTHTGRKGKLFF.

The rearrangement joins TRBV18 to TRBJ2-2; either TRBD1 or TRBD2 may supply D (5 bases each). There are 15 residues in the CDR3. The V end lost 9 bases, the J end lost 5 bases, and 19 bases lay between the germline ends. Germline CDR1 and CDR2: KGHSH and LQKENI. CDR3 sequence (DNA): TGTGCCAGTACCCTCAGGGACGTTAAAACCGGGGAGCTGTTTTTT. Encoded protein: CASTLRDVKTGELFF.

The chain employs TRBV5-1 and TRBJ2-1; 14 nucleotides match TRBD2. With V trimmed by 3 bases and J by 9 bases, 8 bases remained unmatched. Germline values: CDR1 SGHRS, CDR2 YFSETQ. CDR3 size: 16 residues. In DNA form, the CDR3 reads TGCGCCAGCAGCTCTGGACTAGCGGGAGGTTATGGTGAGCAGTTCTTC. This translates into CASSSGLAGGYGEQFF.

This rearrangement joins TRBV27 to TRBJ1-5; 8 bases align to TRBD1. V lost 6 bases and J lost 6; bases outside the gene matches: 4. The CDR3 runs 13 residues. CDR1 MNHEY and CDR2 SMNVEV come from the germline V gene (reference sequence). The CDR3 DNA is TGTGCCAGCAGATCCACAGGGGGTCAGCCCCAGCATTTT. It specifies CASRSTGGQPQHF.

The rearrangement joins TRBV19 to TRBJ2-7; TRBD1 might be the D (5 bases). Germline lookup yields CDR1 LNHDA and CDR2 SQIVND (reference sequence). CDR3 length: 13 amino acids. With 3 bases removed from V and 3 bases from J, the gap between germline ends came to 9 bases. CDR3 sequence: CASSIDSLYEQYF. CDR3 DNA sequence: TGTGCCAGTAGTATTGACAGCCTCTACGAGCAGTACTTC.

The J gene is TRBJ2-7, the V gene TRBV6-5; 12 nucleotides agree with TRBD1. This CDR3 spans 14 amino acids. Germline values: CDR1 MNHEY, CDR2 SVGAGI. V shed 6 bases and J 2 bases; nucleotides not matched to a gene: 2. The CDR3 sequence is CASSGDRGPYEQYF. In DNA form, the CDR3 reads TGTGCCAGCAGCGGGGACAGGGGGCCCTACGAGCAGTACTTC.